This entry lists 12 T cell receptor beta chains sequenced from one sample in a study of a mutant IDH1 vaccine in newly diagnosed glioma. No antigens are known for them. Time point of the sample: week 11, during vaccination. Alongside topical imiquimod, each dose of vaccine comprised 300 ug of mutant IDH1 20-mer peptide. Profiling relied on immunoSEQ multiplex PCR, and the TCRdb table lists in-frame clones only, not all of them. Among around 65,000 clones listed, 80% were seen once. This sample comprised PBMCs, obtained from a glioma patient whose treatment included an IDH1 peptide vaccine. Source of these receptors: a man aged 50 or older with glioma.

This clone was seen only a few times. This rearrangement joins TRBV19 to TRBJ1-1; D remains unclear. Germline loops: CDR1 LNHDA, CDR2 SQIVND (reference sequence). Trimming took 3 bases from V and 4 from J, leaving 6 bases between them. CDR3 size: 12 residues. The CDR3 here is CASSIRGTEAFF. Written as DNA, the CDR3 is TGTGCCAGTAGTATCCGAGGCACTGAAGCTTTCTTT.

This clone was observed a single time. The chain couples TRBV18 to TRBJ1-1; possible D gene TRBD1, 5 bases. The CDR3 covers 14 residues. V gave up 3 bases and J gave up 4 bases, with 12 bases separating them. CDR1 and CDR2 from the germline V gene are KGHSH and LQKENI. DNA for the CDR3: TGTGCCAGCTCACCCGGGACGTTGGGCACTGAAGCTTTCTTT. It yields the protein CASSPGTLGTEAFF.

The J gene is TRBJ1-1, the V gene TRBV7-9; 10 positions agree with TRBD1. Germline CDR1 is SEHNR and CDR2 is FQNEAQ (reference sequence). The V gene end was trimmed by 4 bases and the J gene end by 5 bases; junction bases not matched to a gene: 10. This CDR3 has 16 residues. The DNA of the CDR3 is TGTGCCAGCAGCTCCCCCCGACAGGGGGCGTATACTGAAGCTTTCTTT. Translating it yields CASSSPRQGAYTEAFF. Full variable domain (rest looked up from reference TRBV7-9 and TRBJ1-1): DTGVSQNPRHKITKRGQNVTFRCDPISEHNRLYWYRQTLGQGPEFLTYFQNEAQLEKSRLLSDRFSAERPKGSFSTLEIQRTEQGDSAMYLCASSSPRQGAYTEAFFGQGTRLTVV.

V is TRBV30 and J is TRBJ2-2, with 7 bases aligning to TRBD1. Per the germline V gene, CDR1 is GTSNPN and CDR2 is SVGIG (reference sequence). The J segment lost 3 bases and the V segment lost 2 bases, leaving 3 bases of the junction unmatched. The CDR3 totals 14 residues. For the CDR3, the DNA is TGTGCCTGGAGTAAGGGGGCCGACACCGGGGAGCTGTTTTTT. Its translation is CAWSKGADTGELFF.

V usage is TRBV7-8 and J usage is TRBJ1-3; D gene ambiguous. The ends were cut back, 5 bases at V and 0 bases at J, with 17 bases in the middle. This CDR3 has 17 amino acids. Germline CDR1 is SGHVS and CDR2 is FQNEAQ. CDR3: CASSPRVGRSSGNTIYF. The CDR3 nucleotides read TGTGCCAGCAGCCCTAGGGTTGGACGGAGCTCTGGAAACACCATATATTTT. Drawing the rest from reference TRBV7-8 and TRBJ1-3, the complete variable domain is GAGVSQSPRYKVAKRGQDVALRCDPISGHVSLFWYQQALGQGPEFLTYFQNEAQLDKSGLPSDRFFAERPEGSVSTLKIQRTQQEDSAVYLCASSPRVGRSSGNTIYFGEGSWLTVV.

This chain joins TRBV4-1 and TRBJ2-7, with D possibly being TRBD2 (5 bases). CDR3 size: 15 residues. Germline V gene sequence: CDR1 MGHRA, CDR2 YSYEKL. V was pared by 2 bases and J by 6 bases, with 17 bases between. The CDR3 protein is CASSQPTRGYGEQYF. The DNA of the CDR3 is TGCGCCAGCAGCCAACCCACCCGAGGGTACGGCGAGCAGTACTTC.

The chain has TRBV7-2 and TRBJ2-4; D tentatively reads TRBD1 or TRBD2 (5 bases each). The CDR3 is 15 residues long. CDR1 is SGHTA, CDR2 FQGNSA, per germline. Deletions cut 3 bases from V and 0 bases from J, with 9 bases between. CDR3 nucleotide sequence: TGTGCCAGCAGCTTCTCGGGGCTAGCCAAAAACATTCAGTACTTC. Translating gives CASSFSGLAKNIQYF.

J is TRBJ2-7 and V is TRBV7-8; D gene unclear. The length of the CDR3 is 16 residues. The ends were cut back, 4 bases at V and 3 bases at J, with 19 bases in the middle. CDR1 and CDR2 from the germline V gene are SGHVS and FQNEAQ. The CDR3 sequence: CASSSTVMGNFYEQYF. Written as DNA, the CDR3 is TGTGCCAGCAGCTCAACCGTAATGGGGAACTTCTACGAGCAGTACTTC.

The chain joins TRBV19 to TRBJ1-2, with 7 nucleotides matching TRBD1. This CDR3 spans 14 amino acids. V lost 7 bases, J lost 4 bases, and 9 bases stayed unmatched. Germline assignment: CDR1 LNHDA and CDR2 SQIVND (reference sequence). The CDR3 here is CASKFGQELYGYTF. CDR3 sequence (DNA): TGTGCCAGTAAGTTCGGACAGGAGCTCTATGGCTACACCTTC.

The chain links TRBV6-5 to TRBJ2-2; 9 nucleotides line up with TRBD1. The CDR3 runs 15 residues. The V and J ends lost 4 bases and 2 bases, in that order; junction bases with no gene match: 2. The V gene's germline CDR1 is MNHEY and CDR2 SVGAGI. DNA of the CDR3: TGTGCCAGCAGTTTGGGACAGGGAAACACCGGGGAGCTGTTTTTT. Protein: CASSLGQGNTGELFF.

This clone showed up just once. This chain joins TRBV27 and TRBJ2-2; D remains unclear. Germline values: CDR1 MNHEY, CDR2 SMNVEV (reference sequence). Between the trimmed V and J ends, which lost 5 bases and 5 bases, there was a span of 9 bases. The CDR3 runs to 13 residues. The CDR3 nucleotides read TGTGCCAGCAGTGAAACAGAGACCGGGGAGCTGTTTTTT. This codes for CASSETETGELFF.

The J gene is TRBJ2-7, the V gene TRBV7-2; no firm D call. Germline V gene lookup returns CDR1 SGHTA and CDR2 FQGNSA. CDR3 length equals 12 residues. The V and J ends lost 8 bases and 1 base respectively, with 9 bases between them. The CDR3: CASRTESYEQYF. CDR3 nucleotide sequence: TGTGCCAGCCGGACGGAATCCTACGAGCAGTACTTC.